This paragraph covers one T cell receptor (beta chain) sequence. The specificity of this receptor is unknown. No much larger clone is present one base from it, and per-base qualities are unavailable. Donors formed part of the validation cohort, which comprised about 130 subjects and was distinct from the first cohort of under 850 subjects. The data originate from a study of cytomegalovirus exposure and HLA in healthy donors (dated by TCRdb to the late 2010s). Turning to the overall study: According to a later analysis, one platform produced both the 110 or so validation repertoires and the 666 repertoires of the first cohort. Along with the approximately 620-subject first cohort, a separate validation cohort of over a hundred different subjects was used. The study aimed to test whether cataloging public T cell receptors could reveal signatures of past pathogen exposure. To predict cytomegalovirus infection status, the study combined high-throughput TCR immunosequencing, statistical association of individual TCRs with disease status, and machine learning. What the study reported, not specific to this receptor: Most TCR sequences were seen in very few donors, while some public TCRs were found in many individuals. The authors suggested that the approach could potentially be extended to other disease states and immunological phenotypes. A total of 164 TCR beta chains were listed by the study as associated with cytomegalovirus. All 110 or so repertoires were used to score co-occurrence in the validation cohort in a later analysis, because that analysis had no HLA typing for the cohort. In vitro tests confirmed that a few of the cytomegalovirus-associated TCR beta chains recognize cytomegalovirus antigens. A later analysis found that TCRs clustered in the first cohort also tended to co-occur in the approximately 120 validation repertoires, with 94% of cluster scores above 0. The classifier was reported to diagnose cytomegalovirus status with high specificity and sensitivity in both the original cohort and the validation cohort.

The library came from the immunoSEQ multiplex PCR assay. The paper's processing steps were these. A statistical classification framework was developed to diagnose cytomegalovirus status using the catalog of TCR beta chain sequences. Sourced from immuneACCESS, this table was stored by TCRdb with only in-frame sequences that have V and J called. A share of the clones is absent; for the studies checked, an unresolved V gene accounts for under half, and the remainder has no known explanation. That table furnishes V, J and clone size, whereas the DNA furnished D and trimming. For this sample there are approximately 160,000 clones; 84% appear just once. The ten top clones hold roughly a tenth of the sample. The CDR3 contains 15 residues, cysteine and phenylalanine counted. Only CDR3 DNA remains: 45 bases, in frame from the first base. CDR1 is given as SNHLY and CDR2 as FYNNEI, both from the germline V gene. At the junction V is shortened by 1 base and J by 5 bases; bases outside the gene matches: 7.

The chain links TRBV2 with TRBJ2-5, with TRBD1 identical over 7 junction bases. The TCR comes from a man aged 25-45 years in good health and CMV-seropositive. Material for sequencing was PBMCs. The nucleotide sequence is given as TGTGCCAGCAGTGAAGAAGGGGGCGCTTGGGAGACCCAGTACTTC. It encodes CASSEEGGAWETQYF.